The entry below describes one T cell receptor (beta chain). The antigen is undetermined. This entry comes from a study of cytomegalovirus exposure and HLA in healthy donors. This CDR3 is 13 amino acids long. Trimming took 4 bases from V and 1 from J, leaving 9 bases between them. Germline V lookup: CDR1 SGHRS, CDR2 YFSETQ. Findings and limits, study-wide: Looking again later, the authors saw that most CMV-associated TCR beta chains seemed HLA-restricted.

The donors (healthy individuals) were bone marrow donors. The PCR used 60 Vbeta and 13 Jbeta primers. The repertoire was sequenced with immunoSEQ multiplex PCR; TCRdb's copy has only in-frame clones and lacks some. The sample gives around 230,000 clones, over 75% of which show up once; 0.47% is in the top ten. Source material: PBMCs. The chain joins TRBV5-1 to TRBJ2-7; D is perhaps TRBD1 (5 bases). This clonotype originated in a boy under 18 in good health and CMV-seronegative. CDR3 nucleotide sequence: TGCGCCAGCAGCATAGGGGTTTCCTACGAGCAGTACTTC. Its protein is CASSIGVSYEQYF.